This is a list of T cell receptor beta chains from one sample in a study of blood T cells in healthy people across ages. TCRdb itself ran the 5' RACE reads through MiXCR, one entry per CDR3 protein. The table records more than 650,000 distinct CDR3 sequences, about a fifth of them present only once. The sequenced material came from blood. These receptor sequences come from a man between 65 and 85 years old in good health. The CDR3 runs from the conserved cysteine through the conserved F or W. D genes are given only for firm matches.

V: TRBV28
J: TRBJ1-5
D: .
length: 14
CDR3: CASRSGYSNQPQHF

V: TRBV29-1
J: TRBJ2-1
D: .
length: 14
CDR3: CSADLTGVNNEQFF

V: TRBV12-3/TRBV12-4
J: TRBJ1-1
D: TRBD1
length: 13
CDR3: CASLRDRHTEAFF

V: TRBV28
J: TRBJ2-7
D: TRBD2
length: 13
CDR3: CATRTSGTYEQYF

V: TRBV6-5
J: TRBJ2-7
D: .
length: 14
CDR3: CASSYTGIYYEQYF

V: TRBV29-1
J: TRBJ1-2
D: .
length: 13
CDR3: CSVDDQGLSGYTF

V: TRBV7-3
J: .
D: TRBD2
length: 14
CDR3: CASSPQTSGSEQFF

V: TRBV10-3
J: TRBJ1-1
D: .
length: 14
CDR3: CAISAGQMNTEAFF

V: TRBV11-2
J: TRBJ1-2
D: .
length: 14
CDR3: CASSLDRADYGYTF

V: TRBV20-1
J: TRBJ2-1
D: .
length: 17
CDR3: CSARDPLGGALGNEQFF

V: TRBV7-3
J: TRBJ2-3
D: .
length: 15
CDR3: CASSLGPGQANTQYF

V: TRBV3-1
J: TRBJ2-3
D: .
length: 15
CDR3: CASSQDWAATDTQYF

V: TRBV12-3/TRBV12-4
J: TRBJ2-3
D: TRBD2
length: 17
CDR3: CASRRSLLAGGTDTQYF

V: TRBV14
J: TRBJ2-5
D: .
length: 16
CDR3: CASSQEARGTPETQYF

V: TRBV12-3/TRBV12-4
J: TRBJ1-1
D: .
length: 15
CDR3: CASRPPGPKNTEAFF

V: TRBV5-1
J: TRBJ1-1
D: .
length: 16
CDR3: CASSLGTRSGHTEAFF

V: TRBV2
J: TRBJ2-4
D: TRBD2
length: 17
CDR3: CASSETSGGLAKNIQYF

V: TRBV13
J: TRBJ1-3
D: .
length: 17
CDR3: CASILGGGPRAGNTIYF

V: TRBV24-1
J: TRBJ2-1
D: .
length: 15
CDR3: CATSVPQGVNNEQFF

V: TRBV15
J: TRBJ1-5
D: TRBD1
length: 17
CDR3: CATSRLVRTGDDQPQHF

V: TRBV14
J: TRBJ1-5
D: .
length: 16
CDR3: CASSQDLRASNQPQHF

V: TRBV3-1
J: .
D: TRBD1
length: 15
CDR3: CASSQVIQGALEQFF

V: TRBV29-1
J: TRBJ1-1
D: .
length: 12
CDR3: CSVGGAGAEAFF

V: TRBV14
J: TRBJ1-4
D: .
length: 17
CDR3: CASSQVQGLQTNEKLFF